The 28 T cell receptor beta chains presented below share a single source sample, sequenced in a study of vaccination effects on CD4 cells after COVID-19 (dated by TCRdb to between 2022 and 2023). These receptors are not linked to any known antigen. In the ViraFEST assay, PBMC were stimulated with viral peptide pools, and TCR sequencing was then used to find antigen-specific CD4+ T cell clonotypes based on their expansion. After approximately 11 days of culture, CD4+ T cells were isolated with the EasySep CD4+ T cell isolation kit. Participants received two doses of either the BNT162b2 or the mRNA-1273 mRNA SARS-CoV-2 vaccine. Library creation used the immunoSEQ multiplex PCR assay. The clones in this table, taken by TCRdb from immuneACCESS, are in-frame only. Not every clone is retained; where verified, under half of the shortfall comes from an unresolved V gene, and the cause of the rest is unknown. The sample table holds roughly 59,000 clones, of which 60% to 80% were seen once. In total, the top ten clones hold 2% of the sample.

Here the sequenced sample was CD4+ T cells from PBMCs cultured with HCoV-OC43 spike peptides, taken after COVID-19 vaccination. The cell subset or site label, as the study defines it: HCoV-OC43 spike overlapping peptide pool stimulation. These receptors all stem from a human donor who received a COVID-19 vaccine.

The rearrangement uses TRBV6-6 and TRBJ1-1, with 7 nucleotides matching TRBD1. Unmatched junction bases numbered 5, after V lost 8 bases and J lost 2 bases. Germline lookup yields CDR1 MNHNY and CDR2 SVGAGI (reference sequence). The CDR3 sequence is 13 residues long. The CDR3 is CASAQGVNTEAFF. In DNA, the CDR3 is TGTGCCAGCGCTCAGGGGGTAAACACTGAAGCTTTCTTT.

This clone was counted between two and nine times. The chain is built from TRBV9 and TRBJ1-1; D remains unclear. Looked up from germline, CDR1 is SGDLS and CDR2 is YYNGEE. V lost 0 bases, J lost 1 base, and 7 bases lay in between. CDR3 size: 14 residues. CDR3 bases: TGTGCCAGCAGCGTAGTCGGTACGAACACTGAAGCTTTCTTT. This encodes CASSVVGTNTEAFF.

The table lists this clone with a few counts. The genes are TRBV11-3 and TRBJ2-5; D uncertain. This CDR3 region has 13 residues. Germline lookup yields CDR1 SGHNT and CDR2 YENEEA. V lost 5 bases and J 1 base, leaving 8 bases between the germline ends. CDR3 bases: TGTGCCAGCAGCCGGAGCATCCAAGAGACCCAGTACTTC. Translation: CASSRSIQETQYF. The full variable domain, rest sourced from reference TRBV11-3 and TRBJ2-5, is EAGVVQSPRYKIIEKKQPVAFWCNPISGHNTLYWYLQNLGQGPELLIRYENEEAVDDSQLPKDRFSAERLKGVDSTLKIQPAELGDSAVYLCASSRSIQETQYFGPGTRLLVL.

The V and J genes are TRBV12-3 or TRBV12-4 and TRBJ1-4; 7 nucleotides align to TRBD1. Losses at the gene ends were 9 bases for V and 10 bases for J; bases not matched to a gene: 11. CDR3 size: 13 residues. CDR3 protein: CASRTGTEGKLFF. In DNA form, the CDR3 reads TGTGCCAGTAGAACCGGGACAGAGGGAAAACTGTTTTTT.

Concerning this clone: At one end, the junction sequence differs from germline, possibly due to a read error. This chain joins TRBV4-1 and TRBJ1-3, with 9 bases aligning to TRBD1. The CDR3 contains 14 residues. Germline CDR1 reads MGHRA; CDR2 reads YSYEKL. In DNA, the CDR3 is TGCGCCAGCAGCAAAGACAGGGGGTTGTACACCATATATTTT. Protein product: CASSKDRGLYTIYF.

A few counts support this clone. The rearrangement links TRBV28 to TRBJ1-2; tentatively, D is TRBD1 (5 bases). The CDR3 is 12 residues long. Germline assignment: CDR1 MDHEN and CDR2 SYDVKM. Trimming removed 3 bases at V and 8 bases at J, with 10 bases between. CDR3 nucleotides: TGTGCCAGCAGTTTGGGGCAGGGCGGCTACACCTTC. Translation: CASSLGQGGYTF.

In its sample, this clone was seen once. V and J are TRBV24-1 and TRBJ2-1; TRBD2 matches at 13 bases. Germline CDR1 is KGHDR and CDR2 is SFDVKD. This CDR3 has 17 amino acids. V was pared by 5 bases and J by 2 bases, with 5 bases of the junction left unmatched. The CDR3 is CATSGKGLAGTYNEQFF. The DNA for the CDR3 is TGTGCCACCAGTGGGAAGGGACTAGCGGGGACCTACAATGAGCAGTTCTTC.

The chain links TRBV11-1 to TRBJ2-7; D is possibly TRBD1 or TRBD2 (5 bases each). V shed 4 bases and J shed 5 bases, with 18 bases lying between them. CDR1 is SGHAT, CDR2 FQDESV, per germline (reference sequence). The CDR3 contains 15 residues. CDR3 in amino acids: CASSSGTPGTHEQYV. The CDR3 bases are TGTGCCAGCAGCTCCGGGACGCCGGGAACCCACGAGCAGTACGTC.

This chain joins TRBV5-4 and TRBJ2-1, with unresolved D. Per germline, CDR1 SGHNT and CDR2 YYREEE (reference sequence). Trimming took off 0 bases at V and 0 bases at J, with 4 bases between the two ends. The CDR3 is 14 residues long. CDR3 nucleotide sequence: TGTGCCAGCAGCTTGGGAAGCTCCTACAATGAGCAGTTCTTC. Residues: CASSLGSSYNEQFF.

The chain uses TRBV5-4 and TRBJ2-2, with 8 bases matching TRBD1. The CDR3 sequence is 14 residues long. The V and J ends lost 4 bases and 5 bases, in that order; junction bases with no gene match: 4. Germline CDR1 is SGHNT and CDR2 is YYREEE (reference sequence). The CDR3 DNA reads as TGTGCCAGCAGCCTGCGACAGGGGACCGGGGAGCTGTTTTTT. Protein sequence: CASSLRQGTGELFF.

The chain uses TRBV29-1 and TRBJ2-5; D gene unclear. The length of the CDR3 is 13 residues. Trimming took off 4 bases at V and 3 bases at J, with 12 bases between the two ends. The germline CDR1 and CDR2 sequences are SQVTM and ANQGSEA. The CDR3 nucleotides are TGCAGCGTTGTAAAACTGTCCAAAGAGACCCAGTACTTC. It translates to CSVVKLSKETQYF.

The rearrangement uses TRBV18 and TRBJ1-3; D is unclear. V was clipped by 3 bases and J by 3 bases, with 12 bases between them. This CDR3 is 15 amino acids long. Looked up from germline, CDR1 is KGHSH and CDR2 is LQKENI. In nucleotides, the CDR3 is TGTGCCAGCTCACCTGACGGGGAAAGTGGAAACACCATATATTTT. The encoded protein is CASSPDGESGNTIYF.

The V and J genes are TRBV2 and TRBJ1-2, with TRBD1 identical over 12 bases. The CDR3 consists of 15 residues. CDR1 is SNHLY, CDR2 FYNNEI, per germline. V gave up 6 bases and J gave up 6 bases; unmatched junction bases: 8. CDR3: CASRRARDRGHGYTF. CDR3 bases: TGTGCCAGCAGACGCGCCCGGGACAGGGGGCATGGCTACACCTTC.

The rearrangement joins TRBV3-1 (or the pseudogene TRBV3-2) to TRBJ2-4; 8 bases are shared with TRBD1. The CDR3 sequence is 17 residues long. V was clipped by 4 bases and J by 0 bases; unmatched bases: 8. Germline V gives CDR1 LGHDT, CDR2 YNNKEL (reference sequence). CDR3 nucleotides: TGTGCCAGCAGCCGAACGACAGGGGTTCTAGCCAAAAACATTCAGTACTTC. Translated, it gives CASSRTTGVLAKNIQYF.

The chain couples TRBV5-8 to TRBJ2-1; D possibly matches TRBD1 or TRBD2 (5 bases each). Germline V gives CDR1 SGHTS, CDR2 YDEGEE. This CDR3 is built from 13 residues. Between the trimmed V and J ends, which lost 5 bases and 7 bases, there was a span of 13 bases. In DNA form, the CDR3 reads TGTGCCAGCAGTCGGGACGGCGAAAATGAGCAGTTCTTC. This codes for CASSRDGENEQFF.

The chain recombines TRBV6-6 with TRBJ2-7; 8 nucleotides agree with TRBD1. CDR1 is MNHNY and CDR2 is SVGAGI in the germline V gene (reference sequence). Germline trimming cut 10 bases from V and 6 bases from J; bases unmatched to any gene: 5. This CDR3 is built from 11 residues. The CDR3 region is CATGQGSEQYV. The CDR3 DNA is TGTGCCACCGGACAGGGTAGCGAGCAGTACGTC.

This clone has only a few counts. The CDR3 sequence: CASGLSRSRTDLSGNTIYF. The CDR3 DNA sequence: TGTGCTAGTGGTTTGTCGAGAAGCCGGACAGATCTGTCGGGAAACACCATATATTTT. The V gene is TRBV12-5, the J gene TRBJ1-3; possible D gene TRBD1, 6 bases. This CDR3 contains 19 residues. V was cut by 2 bases and J by 4 bases, with 24 bases left in between. Germline lookup yields CDR1 LGHNT and CDR2 FRNRAP.

The rearrangement joins TRBV6-5 to TRBJ2-3, with D tentatively TRBD1 (6 bases). This CDR3 is 14 amino acids long. Germline CDR1 MNHEY, CDR2 SVGAGI. V was trimmed by 6 bases and J by 1 base, leaving 11 bases between them. The CDR3 reads CASRLNRGTDTQYF. In nucleotides, the CDR3 is TGTGCCAGCAGACTAAACAGGGGCACAGATACGCAGTATTTT.

This rearrangement joins TRBV7-8 to TRBJ1-1, with 8 nucleotides matching TRBD1. The CDR3 contains 14 residues. J was trimmed by 4 bases and V by 5 bases; bases with no gene match: 6. The germline V gene encodes CDR1 SGHVS and CDR2 FQNEAQ. CDR3 amino acids: CASSATGAGTEAFF. The CDR3 DNA reads as TGTGCCAGCAGCGCGACAGGGGCGGGCACTGAAGCTTTCTTT. Full variable domain (outside the CDR3, taken from reference TRBV7-8 and TRBJ1-1): GAGVSQSPRYKVAKRGQDVALRCDPISGHVSLFWYQQALGQGPEFLTYFQNEAQLDKSGLPSDRFFAERPEGSVSTLKIQRTQQEDSAVYLCASSATGAGTEAFFGQGTRLTVV.

V usage is TRBV5-1 and J usage is TRBJ2-1, with 8 bases that match TRBD1. The CDR3 totals 16 residues. Unmatched junction bases numbered 8, after V lost 4 bases and J lost 2 bases. Germline-derived CDR1 and CDR2 are SGHRS and YFSETQ. The DNA of the CDR3 is TGCGCCAGCAGCCTACCGACAGGGGCGACCTACAATGAGCAGTTCTTC. Protein: CASSLPTGATYNEQFF. The entire variable domain, with the rest obtained from reference TRBV5-1 and TRBJ2-1, is as follows: KAGVTQTPRYLIKTRGQQVTLSCSPISGHRSVSWYQQTPGQGLQFLFEYFSETQRNKGNFPGRFSGRQFSNSRSEMNVSTLELGDSALYLCASSLPTGATYNEQFFGPGTRLTVL.

V is TRBV7-9 and J is TRBJ2-7; D gene ambiguous. The CDR3 has 13 residues. Trimming took 1 base from V and 3 from J, leaving 7 bases between them. CDR1 and CDR2 from the germline V gene are SEHNR and FQNEAQ (reference sequence). The CDR3 coding sequence is TGTGCCAGCAGCTTAGAAACTCGCTACGAGCAGTACGTC. Amino acids: CASSLETRYEQYV.

The chain couples TRBV6-5 to TRBJ1-1; TRBD1 aligns across 8 bases. The length of the CDR3 is 16 residues. V shed 4 bases and J 1 base; nucleotides not matched to a gene: 8. The V gene's germline CDR1 is MNHEY and CDR2 SVGAGI. Here the CDR3 reads CASSLPTGTGNTEAFF. CDR3 nucleotides: TGTGCCAGCAGTTTACCCACCGGGACAGGGAACACTGAAGCTTTCTTT.

CDR3 amino acids: CASSQDYRNTEAFF. In nucleotides, the CDR3 is TGCGCCAGCAGCCAAGATTATAGGAACACTGAAGCTTTCTTT. The gene calls are TRBV4-3 and TRBJ1-1, with D uncertain. This CDR3 has 14 residues. The germline V and J ends were trimmed by 0 bases and 1 base, with 6 bases remaining between them. Germline V gives CDR1 LGHNA, CDR2 YSLEER.

The V and J genes are TRBV6-4 and TRBJ1-2; D not certain. The CDR3 contains 16 residues. Germline CDR1 and CDR2: MRHNA and SNTAGT. The V gene lost 1 base and the J gene lost 3 bases, with 15 bases spanning the gap. CDR3 sequence: CASSDLTWRIDYGYTF. The CDR3 DNA sequence: TGTGCCAGCAGTGACTTAACGTGGCGGATTGACTATGGCTACACCTTC.

This clone was picked up a small number of times. V gene TRBV5-1 combines with J gene TRBJ1-1, with unresolved D. Trimming cost V 4 bases and J 3 bases, with 13 bases left between them. The germline V gene has CDR1 SGHRS and CDR2 YFSETQ. This CDR3 is 14 amino acids long. In DNA, the CDR3 is TGCGCCAGCAGCCTTACACGGACGTACACTGAAGCTTTCTTT. Translating gives CASSLTRTYTEAFF.

V usage is TRBV18 and J usage is TRBJ1-6, with 9 bases matching TRBD1. The CDR3 consists of 14 residues. CDR1 is KGHSH and CDR2 is LQKENI in the germline V gene. V was clipped by 6 bases and J by 7 bases; unmatched bases: 4. CDR3 residues: CASSPGTGNSPLHF. CDR3 DNA: TGTGCCAGCTCCCCCGGGACAGGGAATTCACCCCTCCACTTT.

V and J are TRBV4-1 and TRBJ1-4; no firm D call. This CDR3 contains 15 residues. Germline values: CDR1 MGHRA, CDR2 YSYEKL. V was shortened by 3 bases and J by 0 bases, with 8 bases between the two germline ends. The chain's CDR3 is CASSQVGATNEKLFF. The CDR3 nucleotides read TGCGCCAGCAGCCAGGTTGGGGCAACTAATGAAAAACTGTTTTTT.

In its sample, this clone was seen a few times. The chain has TRBV6-5 and TRBJ1-2, with 9 bases fitting TRBD1. Unmatched junction bases numbered 10, after V lost 7 bases and J lost 4 bases. The germline gives CDR1 MNHEY, CDR2 SVGAGI. This CDR3 contains 15 residues. The CDR3 region has the DNA TGTGCCAGCAAAAAAGACAGGGGGTCTTTCTATGGCTACACCTTC. It encodes CASKKDRGSFYGYTF.